These T cell receptor beta chains were read from a single sample in a study of identical twins. Each CDR3 protein gets one entry after TCRdb re-called the 5' RACE reads with MiXCR. The data show roughly 250,000 distinct CDR3 sequences, over 12% seen once. Sequencing was performed on memory (CD45RO+) T cells sorted from blood. The receptors derive from a young woman in good health. The CDR3 runs from the conserved cysteine through the conserved F or W. The order of the fields is J gene, CDR3 length, V gene, clone size, D gene, CDR3 DNA, CDR3 protein. A D gene is named only where the DNA matches it firmly. For some rows the clone size is stated as once, few or many, or as a class when expanded; others skip it.

TRBJ2-7 16 TRBV20-1 - - TGCAGTGCGGGACCCTCGAACAGGGCTGCATCTCGGGAGCAGTACTTC CSAGPSNRAASREQYF
TRBJ1-1 13 TRBV6-2/TRBV6-3 few - TGTGCCAGCAGTCCCAGAGGAGAGACTGAAGCTTTCTTT CASSPRGETEAFF
TRBJ1-2 12 TRBV20-1 few - TGCAGTGCTAGGAATCCTTATTATGGCTACACCTTC CSARNPYYGYTF
TRBJ2-7 13 TRBV12-3/TRBV12-4 many - TGTGCCAGCAGTTTAGACAGAACCTACGAGCAGTACTTC CASSLDRTYEQYF
TRBJ2-7 13 TRBV27 few - TGTGCCAGCAGTTTCGAGTCGGGGTTCCAGCAGTACTTC CASSFESGFQQYF
TRBJ2-1 15 TRBV7-2 - - TGTGCCAGCAGCTTAGCTACTACCCGAGGGAGTGAGCAGTTCTTC CASSLATTRGSEQFF
TRBJ2-6 16 TRBV15 few - TGTGCCACCAGCAGGGTAACGGGCTCTGGGGCCAACGTCCTGACTTTC CATSRVTGSGANVLTF
TRBJ2-1 15 TRBV27 - - TGTGCCAGCAGTATGGACCCGGACCAGCGGAATGAGCAGTTCTTC CASSMDPDQRNEQFF
TRBJ2-3 15 TRBV10-3 many - TGTGCCATCAGTGAGCCCTTCCCGGGGGCAGATACGCAGTATTTT CAISEPFPGADTQYF
TRBJ2-1 15 TRBV7-9 many TRBD2 TGTGCCAGCAGCTTAGCGGCTAGCGGCAACAATGAGCAGTTCTTC CASSLAASGNNEQFF
TRBJ2-1 13 TRBV7-2 few TRBD2 TGTGCCAGCACTAGCGGTTACTACAATGAGCAGTTCTTC CASTSGYYNEQFF
TRBJ2-3 13 TRBV6-5 few - TGTGCCAGCAGTTACACACCCTCAGATACGCAGTATTTT CASSYTPSDTQYF
TRBJ2-7 11 TRBV20-1 few - TGCAGTGCTACGGAGTACTACGAGCAGTACTTC CSATEYYEQYF
TRBJ2-2 16 TRBV6-1 few TRBD1 TGTGCCAGCAGCCGACCGCTGCAGGGGGCGGGCGGGGAGCTGTTTTTT CASSRPLQGAGGELFF
TRBJ2-5 16 TRBV7-9 - - TGTGCCAGCAGCTTATCACTCCGACCTGAGGGGGGGACCCAGTACTTC CASSLSLRPEGGTQYF
TRBJ1-1 14 TRBV6-1 few TRBD1 TGTGCCAGCAGTGAAGGGACAGGGAACACTGAAGCTTTCTTT CASSEGTGNTEAFF
TRBJ2-5 17 TRBV3-1 many TRBD2 TGTGCCAGCAGCCCCGGCGTACTAGCGCCCCATGAAGAGACCCAGTACTTC CASSPGVLAPHEETQYF
TRBJ2-6 17 TRBV5-1 - - TGCGCCAGCAGCTTGGGTCATGGAACGTCTGGGGCCAACGTCCTGACTTTC CASSLGHGTSGANVLTF